The sequence of this T cell receptor beta chain was determined in a study of blood T cell repertoires in COVID-19 (dated by TCRdb to the early 2020s). The study in broad terms: Samples covering the acute and convalescent phases of COVID-19 were provided by collaborators in the United States, Italy and Spain. The material from the prospective study consisted of cDNA or gDNA derived from T cells, B-cell-depleted T cells, or PBMCs. The dataset comprised deeply sampled blood TCRbeta repertoires from subjects exposed to, actively infected with, or recovered from COVID-19. A freely available public database, intended as a resource for researchers studying the immune response to SARS-CoV-2, is where the repertoires were released. Samples came from the ongoing ImmuneRACE study (first 160 participants) plus 1,254 subjects from 6 global collaborators. Sample metadata almost always included a de-identified subject ID, COVID-19 status, age in years and sex. Where HLA class I and class II types were available, the types were taken from metadata supplied by the sample provider, not from assay-based typing.

CDR1 and CDR2 were assigned from the germline V gene as MNHEY and SVGAGI. Including cysteine and phenylalanine, the CDR3 has 16 amino acids. Of all the DNA, just the CDR3 is kept, 48 bases in frame from base 1. V lost 0 bases and J lost 9 bases; the stretch between them is 15 bases long. The immunoSEQ Assay, a bias-controlled multiplex PCR, was used to amplify TCRbeta CDR3 regions from genomic DNA. The authors' analysis ran thus. Nucleated cell counts per sample were estimated from amplification of reference gene primers within the assay. To quantify the absolute abundance of each unique TCRbeta CDR3 rearrangement, sequence reads were collapsed and filtered. For each sample, productive Simpson clonality was calculated as the square root of Simpson's diversity index across productive rearrangements. What TCRdb holds here is the immuneACCESS table cut down to in-frame rearrangements. Part of the clones is not present; checked against another copy, under half of the missing clones reflect an unresolved V gene, and the others are unexplained. V, J and clone size were drawn from that table, and D and trimming were deduced from the DNA. The sample table contains 110,000 or so clones; only one count was recorded for about 80% of them. The ten top clones hold 8.1% of the sample.

This clone is a singleton in its sample. There is no known antigen for this receptor. Per-nucleotide qualities are absent, and no much larger clonotype sits a single base away. Collaborating institutions collected whole blood in K2EDTA tubes following their own protocols. For TCRbeta analysis, collaborators shipped samples in one of three forms: frozen whole blood, isolated PBMCs, or DNA extracted from either of those sample types. The paper's findings and limits, for the study overall: The quantity of clinical and demographic metadata differed by source and by participant and was supplied without curation.

The chain is assembled from TRBV6-5 and TRBJ1-6, and the D gene may be TRBD1, 5 bases matching. The specimen sequenced was peripheral blood. The TCR was taken from a woman in her 40s with acute or convalescent COVID-19. The CDR3 region reads CASSYSIPGGGSPLHF. At the DNA level, the sequence is TGTGCCAGCAGTTACTCGATTCCGGGGGGTGGTTCACCCCTCCACTTT.